This T cell receptor beta chain was observed in a study of T cell responses to AZD1222 COVID-19 vaccine. As regards this clone: Its antigen is not known.

Germline CDR1 is SGHAT and CDR2 is FQNNGV. V gave up 3 bases and J gave up 7 bases, with 12 bases separating them. The CDR3 sequence is 13 residues long. Clones were sequenced by immunoSEQ multiplex PCR, and TCRdb holds only the in-frame ones, with some missing. Of over 200,000 clones listed, around 94% are singletons. Overall study findings and caveats: An increase in Spike-specific TCR breadth and depth was observed after two AZD1222 doses. Reportedly, nearly half the spike-specific TCRs target unmutated variant regions. Possibly, clonal diversity was underestimated; donors were largely white British and included more females.

The input for sequencing was peripheral blood, taken 28 days after the second dose of the MenACWY control vaccine. This receptor was obtained from an adult who received the MenACWY meningococcal vaccine as a control. The chain employs TRBV11-2 and TRBJ1-1; no reliable D call. The CDR3 here is CASSFDTGDEAFF. The CDR3 DNA follows: TGTGCCAGCAGCTTTGACACTGGGGATGAAGCTTTCTTT. Full variable domain (rest looked up from reference TRBV11-2 and TRBJ1-1): EAGVAQSPRYKIIEKRQSVAFWCNPISGHATLYWYQQILGQGPKLLIQFQNNGVVDDSQLPKDRFSAERLKGVDSTLKIQPAKLEDSAVYLCASSFDTGDEAFFGQGTRLTVV.